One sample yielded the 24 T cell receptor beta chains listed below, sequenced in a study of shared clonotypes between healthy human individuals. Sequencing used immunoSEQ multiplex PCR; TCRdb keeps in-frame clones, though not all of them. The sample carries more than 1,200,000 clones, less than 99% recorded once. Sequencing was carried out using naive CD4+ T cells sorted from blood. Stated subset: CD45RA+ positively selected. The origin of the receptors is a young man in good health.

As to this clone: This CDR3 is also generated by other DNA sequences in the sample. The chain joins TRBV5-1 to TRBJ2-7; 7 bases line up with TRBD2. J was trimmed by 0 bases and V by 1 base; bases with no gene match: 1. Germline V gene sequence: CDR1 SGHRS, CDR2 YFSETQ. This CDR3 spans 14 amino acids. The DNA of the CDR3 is TGCGCCAGCAGCTTGCGGGGGGTCTCCTACGAGCAGTACTTC. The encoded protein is CASSLRGVSYEQYF.

The CDR3, as DNA: TGTGCCAGCAGCTCCCCCCCGACAGGGAGAGAGACCCAGTACTTC. Its protein product is CASSSPPTGRETQYF. The rearrangement joins TRBV7-2 to TRBJ2-5; 7 bases match TRBD1. Germline V gene sequence: CDR1 SGHTA, CDR2 FQGNSA. This CDR3 spans 15 amino acids. V gave up 4 bases and J gave up 4 bases; unmatched junction bases: 9.

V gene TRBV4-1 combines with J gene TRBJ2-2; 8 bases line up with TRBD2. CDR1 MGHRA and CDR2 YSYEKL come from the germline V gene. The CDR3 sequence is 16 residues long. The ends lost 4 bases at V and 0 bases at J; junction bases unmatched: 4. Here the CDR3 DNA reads TGCGCCAGCAGCCGCGACGGGGGGGCGAACACCGGGGAGCTGTTTTTT. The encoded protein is CASSRDGGANTGELFF.

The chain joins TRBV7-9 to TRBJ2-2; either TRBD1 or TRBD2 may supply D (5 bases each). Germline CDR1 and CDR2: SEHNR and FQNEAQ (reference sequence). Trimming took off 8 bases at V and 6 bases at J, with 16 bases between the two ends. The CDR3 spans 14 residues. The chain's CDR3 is CASPGPYSPGELFF. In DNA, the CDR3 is TGTGCCAGCCCGGGACCGTATAGTCCCGGGGAGCTGTTTTTT.

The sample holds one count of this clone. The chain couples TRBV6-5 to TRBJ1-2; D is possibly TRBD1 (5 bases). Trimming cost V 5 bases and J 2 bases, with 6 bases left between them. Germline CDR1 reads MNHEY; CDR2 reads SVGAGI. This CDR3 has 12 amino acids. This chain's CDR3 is CASSRQNYGYTF. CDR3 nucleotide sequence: TGTGCCAGCAGTAGACAGAACTATGGCTACACCTTC.

CDR3 coding DNA: TGCGCCAGCAGCTTGGGGGGAGTTGAGGCTAACTATGGCTACACCTTC. Its protein product is CASSLGGVEANYGYTF. The J gene is TRBJ1-2, the V gene TRBV5-1; D remains unclear. The germline CDR1 and CDR2 sequences are SGHRS and YFSETQ. V was pared by 0 bases and J by 0 bases, with 12 bases between. The CDR3 sequence is 16 residues long.

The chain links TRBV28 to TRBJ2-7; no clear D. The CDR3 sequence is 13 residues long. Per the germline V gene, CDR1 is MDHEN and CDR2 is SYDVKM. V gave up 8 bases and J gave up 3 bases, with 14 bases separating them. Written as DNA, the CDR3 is TGTGCCAGCTGCACAGACCTTAGCTACGAGCAGTACTTC. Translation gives CASCTDLSYEQYF.

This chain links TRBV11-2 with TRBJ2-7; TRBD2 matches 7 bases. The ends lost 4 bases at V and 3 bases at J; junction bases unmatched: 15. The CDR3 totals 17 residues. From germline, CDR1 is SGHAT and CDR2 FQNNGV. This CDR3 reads CASSSHRVGRASYEQYF. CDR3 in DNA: TGTGCCAGCAGCTCCCACCGCGTGGGGAGGGCCAGCTACGAGCAGTACTTC.

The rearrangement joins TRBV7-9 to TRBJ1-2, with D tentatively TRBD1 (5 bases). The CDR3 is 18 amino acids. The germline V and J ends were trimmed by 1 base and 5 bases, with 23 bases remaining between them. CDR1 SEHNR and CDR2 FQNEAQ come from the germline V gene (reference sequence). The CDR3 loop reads CASSLGEGDWASIYGYTF. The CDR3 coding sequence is TGTGCCAGCAGCTTAGGCGAAGGGGACTGGGCTTCGATATATGGCTACACCTTC.

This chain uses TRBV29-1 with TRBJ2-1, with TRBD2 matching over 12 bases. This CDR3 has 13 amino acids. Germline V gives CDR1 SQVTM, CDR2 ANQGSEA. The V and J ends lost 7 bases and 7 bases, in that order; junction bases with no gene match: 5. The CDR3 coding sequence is TGCAGCGACCAGACTAGCGGGAGAAATGAGCAGTTCTTC. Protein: CSDQTSGRNEQFF.

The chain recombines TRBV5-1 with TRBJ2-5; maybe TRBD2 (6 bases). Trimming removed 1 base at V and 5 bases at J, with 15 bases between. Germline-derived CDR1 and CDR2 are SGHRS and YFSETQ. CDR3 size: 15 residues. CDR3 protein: CASSLSGQFVETQYF. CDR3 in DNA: TGCGCCAGCAGCTTGAGCGGGCAGTTTGTGGAGACCCAGTACTTC.

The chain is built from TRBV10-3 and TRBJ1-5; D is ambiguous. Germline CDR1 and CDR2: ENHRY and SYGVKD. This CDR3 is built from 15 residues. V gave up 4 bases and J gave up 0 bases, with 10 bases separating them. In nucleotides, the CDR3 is TGTGCCATCAGTGTAGGACGGAATAGCAATCAGCCCCAGCATTTT. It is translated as CAISVGRNSNQPQHF.

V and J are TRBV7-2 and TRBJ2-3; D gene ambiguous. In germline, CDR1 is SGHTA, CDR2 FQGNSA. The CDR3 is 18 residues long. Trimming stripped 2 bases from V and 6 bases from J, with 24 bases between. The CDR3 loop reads CASSLFRSSLADTDTQYF. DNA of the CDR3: TGTGCCAGCAGCTTATTTCGCTCTAGTCTCGCAGACACGGATACGCAGTATTTT.

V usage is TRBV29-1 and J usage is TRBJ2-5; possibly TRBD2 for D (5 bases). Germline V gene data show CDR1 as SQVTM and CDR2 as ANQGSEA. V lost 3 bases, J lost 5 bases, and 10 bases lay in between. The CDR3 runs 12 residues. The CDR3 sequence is CSVEKGSETQYF. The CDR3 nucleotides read TGCAGCGTTGAGAAAGGGAGTGAGACCCAGTACTTC.

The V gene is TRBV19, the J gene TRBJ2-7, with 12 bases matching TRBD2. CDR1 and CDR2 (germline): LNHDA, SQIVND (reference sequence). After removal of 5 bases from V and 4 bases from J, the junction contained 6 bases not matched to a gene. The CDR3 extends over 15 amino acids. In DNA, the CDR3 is TGTGCCAGTAGTTTAAGGACTAGCGGGACTTACGAGCAGTACTTC. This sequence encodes CASSLRTSGTYEQYF. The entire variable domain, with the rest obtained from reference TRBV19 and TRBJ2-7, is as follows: DGGITQSPKYLFRKEGQNVTLSCEQNLNHDAMYWYRQDPGQGLRLIYYSQIVNDFQKGDIAEGYSVSREKKESFPLTVTSAQKNPTAFYLCASSLRTSGTYEQYFGPGTRLTVT.

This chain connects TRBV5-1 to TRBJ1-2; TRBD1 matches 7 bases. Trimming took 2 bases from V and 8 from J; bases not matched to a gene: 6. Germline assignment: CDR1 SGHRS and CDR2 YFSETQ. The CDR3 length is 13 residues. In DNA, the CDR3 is TGCGCCAGCAGCTTTGAGGGGGCGTCGGGCTACACCTTC. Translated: CASSFEGASGYTF. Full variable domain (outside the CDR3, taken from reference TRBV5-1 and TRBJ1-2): KAGVTQTPRYLIKTRGQQVTLSCSPISGHRSVSWYQQTPGQGLQFLFEYFSETQRNKGNFPGRFSGRQFSNSRSEMNVSTLELGDSALYLCASSFEGASGYTFGSGTRLTVV.

The CDR3: CASSLVRSTGELFF. The CDR3 DNA follows: TGCGCCAGCAGCTTGGTCAGGAGCACCGGGGAGCTGTTTTTT. The chain links TRBV5-1 to TRBJ2-2; D is unclear. This CDR3 is 14 amino acids long. Trimming shortened V by 0 bases and J by 4 bases, and 7 bases separated the two germline ends. Germline CDR1 reads SGHRS; CDR2 reads YFSETQ.

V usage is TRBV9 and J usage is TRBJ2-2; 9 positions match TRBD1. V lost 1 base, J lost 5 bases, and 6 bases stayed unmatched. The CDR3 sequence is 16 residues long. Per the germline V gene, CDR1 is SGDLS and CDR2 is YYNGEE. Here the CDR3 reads CASSVLGQGSTGELFF. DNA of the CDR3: TGTGCCAGCAGCGTATTGGGACAGGGAAGTACCGGGGAGCTGTTTTTT.

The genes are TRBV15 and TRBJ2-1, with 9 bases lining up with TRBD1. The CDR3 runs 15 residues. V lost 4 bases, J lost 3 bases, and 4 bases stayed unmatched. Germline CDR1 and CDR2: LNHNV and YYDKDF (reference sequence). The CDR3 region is CATSNRTGVYNEQFF. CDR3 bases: TGTGCCACCAGCAACAGGACAGGGGTCTACAATGAGCAGTTCTTC. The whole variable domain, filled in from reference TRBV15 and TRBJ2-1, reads DAMVIQNPRYQVTQFGKPVTLSCSQTLNHNVMYWYQQKSSQAPKLLFHYYDKDFNNEADTPDNFQSRRPNTSFCFLDIRSPGLGDTAMYLCATSNRTGVYNEQFFGPGTRLTVL.

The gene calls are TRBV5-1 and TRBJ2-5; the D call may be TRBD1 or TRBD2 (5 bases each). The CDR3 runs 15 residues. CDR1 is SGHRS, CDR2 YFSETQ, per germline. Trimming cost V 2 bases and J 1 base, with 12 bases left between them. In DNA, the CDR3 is TGCGCCAGCAGCTTCCAGGGACCACCCCAAGAGACCCAGTACTTC. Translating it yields CASSFQGPPQETQYF.

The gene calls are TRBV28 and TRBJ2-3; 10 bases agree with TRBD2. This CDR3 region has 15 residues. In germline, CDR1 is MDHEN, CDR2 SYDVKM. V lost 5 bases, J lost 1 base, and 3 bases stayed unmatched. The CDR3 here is CASSLAGVGTDTQYF. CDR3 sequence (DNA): TGTGCCAGCAGTCTAGCGGGAGTGGGCACAGATACGCAGTATTTT.

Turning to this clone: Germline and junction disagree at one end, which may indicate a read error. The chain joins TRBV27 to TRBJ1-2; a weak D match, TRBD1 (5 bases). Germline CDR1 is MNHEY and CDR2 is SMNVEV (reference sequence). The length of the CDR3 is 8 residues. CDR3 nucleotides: TGTGCCACCCACGACAGTTTCTTC. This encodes CATHDSFF.

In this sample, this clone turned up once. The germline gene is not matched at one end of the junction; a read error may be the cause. Here the CDR3 DNA reads TGTGCTAGCAGCTTAGGTCCGCGGGGGAACACTGAAGCTTTCTTT. Its translation is CASSLGPRGNTEAFF. The chain uses TRBV7-7 and TRBJ1-1; D gene ambiguous. Germline V gives CDR1 SSHAT, CDR2 FNYEAQ (reference sequence). The CDR3 has 15 amino acids. Full variable domain (rest looked up from reference TRBV7-7 and TRBJ1-1): GAGVSQSPRYKVTKRGQDVTLRCDPISSHATLYWYQQALGQGPEFLTYFNYEAQPDKSGLPSDRFSAERPEGSISTLTIQRTEQRDSAMYRCASSLGPRGNTEAFFGQGTRLTVV.

The CDR3 region has the DNA TGTGCCAGTAGGGACAGCTCTAATGAAAAACTGTTTTTT. Protein product: CASRDSSNEKLFF. This chain joins TRBV19 and TRBJ1-4; D may be TRBD1 (6 bases). CDR3 length: 13 amino acids. CDR1 and CDR2 (germline): LNHDA, SQIVND (reference sequence). V shed 6 bases and J shed 3 bases, with 8 bases lying between them.